Below, 3 T cell receptor beta chains from the same sample are listed, as sequenced in a study of blood T cell repertoires in COVID-19. TCRdb's table, derived via immunoSEQ multiplex PCR, lists solely in-frame clones and lacks some. The sample carries some 500,000 clones, around 87% recorded once. The specimen sequenced was PBMCs or T cells enriched from blood (not recorded which). All receptors come from a woman in her thirties or forties who had recovered from COVID-19.

The V gene is TRBV19, the J gene TRBJ1-6; tentative D call: TRBD1 (5 bases). The CDR3 is 16 amino acids. Trimming shortened V by 9 bases and J by 7 bases, and 22 bases separated the two germline ends. Germline V gives CDR1 LNHDA, CDR2 SQIVND (reference sequence). The DNA of the CDR3 is TGTGCCAGGGGCCCCCACTGTCGGGGGACGAATTCACCCCTCCACTTT. It is translated as CARGPHCRGTNSPLHF. Full variable domain (outside the CDR3, taken from reference TRBV19 and TRBJ1-6): DGGITQSPKYLFRKEGQNVTLSCEQNLNHDAMYWYRQDPGQGLRLIYYSQIVNDFQKGDIAEGYSVSREKKESFPLTVTSAQKNPTAFYLCARGPHCRGTNSPLHFGNGTRLTVT.

This rearrangement joins TRBV11-3 to TRBJ1-1; the D gene is possibly TRBD1 (6 bases). The V end lost 7 bases, the J end lost 1 base, and 13 bases lay between the germline ends. The CDR3 is made up of 14 amino acids. Germline V lookup: CDR1 SGHNT, CDR2 YENEEA. The CDR3 loop reads CASNIAGANTEAFF. CDR3 sequence (DNA): TGTGCCAGCAACATCGCGGGGGCGAACACTGAAGCTTTCTTT.

V and J are TRBV10-3 and TRBJ1-6; D is unclear. The germline gives CDR1 ENHRY, CDR2 SYGVKD. CDR3 size: 13 residues. Trimming cost V 10 bases and J 0 bases, with 7 bases left between them. In DNA form, the CDR3 reads TGTGCCACCGGTAGCTCCTATAATTCACCCCTCCACTTT. Protein sequence: CATGSSYNSPLHF.